The clone carrying this T cell receptor beta chain has only a few counts. Its cognate antigen is unknown. Alongside a J-beta primer mix, a sample-barcoded 5' primer served in a second PCR lasting roughly 7 to 12 cycles. Each cDNA was tagged by a template-switch adaptor containing 12 random nucleotides. TCRdb itself ran the 5' RACE reads through MiXCR, one entry per CDR3 protein. The sample includes about 1.6 million distinct CDR3 sequences, 34% of them seen just once. V shed 5 bases and J 2 bases; nucleotides not matched to a gene: 12. This CDR3 comprises 19 residues. Germline V gene lookup returns CDR1 MNHEY and CDR2 SMNVEV (reference sequence). These data originate in a study of blood T cells in healthy people across ages. Study results and caveats: The long-lived group displayed more naive CD4+ cells, plus higher diversity, than the aged donors did. PBMCs that were unsorted prevented a conclusive naive versus antigen-experienced comparison. Samples with more naive T cells showed higher observed beta diversity.

The sequence derives from a woman in her 30s in good health. The chain is built from TRBV27 and TRBJ2-3; 14 bases match TRBD2. The material sequenced was blood. The CDR3 region has the DNA TGTGCCAGCAGTCAGACTAGCGGGAGGGTTCCGTCTATCACAGATACGCAGTATTTT. Residues: CASSQTSGRVPSITDTQYF.